The 5 T cell receptor beta chains below were found in one sample sequenced in a study of blood T cells in healthy people across ages. PCR was performed a second time for about 6 to 11 cycles using a sample-barcoded 5' primer and a J-beta primer mix. TCRdb re-analysed the 5' RACE reads in MiXCR, keeping a single row per CDR3 protein. The data contain fewer than 900,000 distinct CDR3 sequences, roughly 40% of them singletons. Input material: blood. These receptors came from a young man in good health.

This clonotype was detected a few times. The chain recombines TRBV5-1 with TRBJ2-7, with 10 bases lining up with TRBD2. Germline-derived CDR1 and CDR2 are SGHRS and YFSETQ. After removal of 0 bases from V and 3 bases from J, the junction contained 6 bases not matched to a gene. The CDR3 totals 16 residues. The CDR3 here is CASSLVTSGEHYEQYF. The CDR3 nucleotides are TGCGCCAGCAGCTTGGTTACTAGCGGGGAGCACTACGAGCAGTACTTC. Complete variable domain (other parts from reference TRBV5-1 and TRBJ2-7): KAGVTQTPRYLIKTRGQQVTLSCSPISGHRSVSWYQQTPGQGLQFLFEYFSETQRNKGNFPGRFSGRQFSNSRSEMNVSTLELGDSALYLCASSLVTSGEHYEQYFGPGTRLTVT.

The sample holds a few counts of this clonotype. The V call is TRBV6-5, the J call TRBJ2-7; D gene ambiguous. Germline-derived CDR1 and CDR2 are MNHEY and SVGAGI. With 2 bases removed from V and 1 base from J, the gap between germline ends came to 15 bases. The CDR3 covers 16 residues. DNA of the CDR3: TGTGCCAGCAGTTACGATTGGGGTAGCAGGTCCTACGAGCAGTACTTC. As protein: CASSYDWGSRSYEQYF.

This clonotype turned up a few times. The gene calls are TRBV10-3 and TRBJ1-5; TRBD1 matches at 12 bases. The CDR3 contains 15 residues. The junction had 8 bases not matched to a gene; V was cut back by 10 bases and J by 4 bases. CDR1 and CDR2 (germline): ENHRY, SYGVKD. This CDR3 is CATSGTGGENQPQHF. CDR3 bases: TGTGCCACCTCCGGGACAGGGGGCGAGAATCAGCCCCAGCATTTT.

The V and J genes are TRBV5-1 and TRBJ1-2; the match to TRBD1 covers 8 bases. The CDR3 consists of 16 residues. The germline V gene has CDR1 SGHRS and CDR2 YFSETQ. V lost 3 bases, J lost 2 bases, and 9 bases stayed unmatched. CDR3 residues: CASSYGPGQDNYGYTF. In DNA form, the CDR3 reads TGCGCCAGCAGCTACGGGCCGGGACAGGACAACTATGGCTACACCTTC.

This rearrangement joins TRBV12-3 or TRBV12-4 to TRBJ2-1; 7 nucleotides line up with TRBD2. CDR3 size: 11 residues. V gave up 6 bases and J gave up 8 bases; unmatched junction bases: 1. CDR3 DNA sequence: TGTGCCAGCAGCGGACTAGATGAGCAGTTCTTC. It codes for CASSGLDEQFF.